The 24 T cell receptor beta chains given below trace back to one sample, sequenced in a study of blood T cell repertoires in COVID-19. TCRdb's copy holds only in-frame clones and misses some; the assay was immunoSEQ multiplex PCR. The table includes about 200,000 clones, 75% to 95% detected once. The sequenced material came from peripheral blood. The receptors derive from a middle-aged man with acute or convalescent COVID-19.

V is TRBV11-2 and J is TRBJ1-6; D not resolved. The V end lost 4 bases, the J end lost 9 bases, and 10 bases lay between the germline ends. Germline loops: CDR1 SGHAT, CDR2 FQNNGV. CDR3 size: 13 residues. In DNA form, the CDR3 reads TGTGCCAGCAGCTCCCTTGCGTTTTCACCCCTCCACTTT. Translated, it gives CASSSLAFSPLHF.

In DNA, the CDR3 is TGTGCCAGCAGCTCAGGGGCTGGTGGAAACACCATATATTTT. It specifies CASSSGAGGNTIYF. The chain joins TRBV7-2 to TRBJ1-3, with a tentative D call TRBD1 (6 bases). The CDR3 is 14 amino acids. V gave up 4 bases and J gave up 3 bases, with 10 bases separating them. Germline assignment: CDR1 SGHTA and CDR2 FQGNSA.

This chain uses TRBV7-3 with TRBJ2-2; TRBD1 matches at 9 bases. V lost 5 bases, J lost 3 bases, and 1 base stayed unmatched. This CDR3 spans 14 amino acids. Germline V gene data show CDR1 as SGHTA and CDR2 as FQGTGA. CDR3 in amino acids: CASSRQGDTGELFF. CDR3 DNA: TGTGCCAGCAGCCGACAGGGGGACACCGGGGAGCTGTTTTTT.

The chain carries TRBV7-3 and TRBJ2-3; 9 nucleotides align to TRBD2. V dropped 5 bases and J dropped 2; count of bases not matched to a gene: 5. CDR1 is SGHTA and CDR2 is FQGTGA in the germline V gene. This CDR3 comprises 15 residues. The CDR3 sequence is CASSQTSGVTDTQYF. In nucleotides, the CDR3 is TGTGCCAGCAGCCAGACTAGCGGAGTCACAGATACGCAGTATTTT.

The J gene is TRBJ1-3, the V gene TRBV28; 9 positions agree with TRBD1. The CDR3 totals 16 residues. Trimming removed 3 bases from V and 0 bases from J; junction bases left unmatched: 3. Germline V gene data show CDR1 as MDHEN and CDR2 as SYDVKM. The DNA for the CDR3 is TGTGCCAGCAGTTTGTGGACAGGGGACTCTGGAAACACCATATATTTT. Its protein product is CASSLWTGDSGNTIYF. Drawing the rest from reference TRBV28 and TRBJ1-3, the complete variable domain is DVKVTQSSRYLVKRTGEKVFLECVQDMDHENMFWYRQDPGLGLRLIYFSYDVKMKEKGDIPEGYSVSREKKERFSLILESASTNQTSMYLCASSLWTGDSGNTIYFGEGSWLTVV.

This clone was detected once. Other DNA sequences in this sample translate to the same CDR3. The gene calls are TRBV7-2 and TRBJ2-5; perhaps TRBD1 as D (6 bases). Trimming removed 2 bases from V and 5 bases from J, with 9 bases in between. This CDR3 spans 13 amino acids. Germline assignment: CDR1 SGHTA and CDR2 FQGNSA. Here the CDR3 DNA reads TGTGCCAGCAGCTTATGGGGGCTTGAGACCCAGTACTTC. It specifies CASSLWGLETQYF.

The gene calls are TRBV5-1 and TRBJ2-3, with TRBD2 matching over 8 bases. The germline CDR1 and CDR2 sequences are SGHRS and YFSETQ. CDR3 length: 14 amino acids. V was pared by 7 bases and J by 6 bases, with 10 bases of the junction left unmatched. CDR3 DNA: TGCGCCAGCGGACTAGCTCTGGGGATGGATACGCAGTATTTT. Translation: CASGLALGMDTQYF. The full variable domain, rest sourced from reference TRBV5-1 and TRBJ2-3, is KAGVTQTPRYLIKTRGQQVTLSCSPISGHRSVSWYQQTPGQGLQFLFEYFSETQRNKGNFPGRFSGRQFSNSRSEMNVSTLELGDSALYLCASGLALGMDTQYFGPGTRLTVL.

The chain combines TRBV7-2 with TRBJ2-4, with D perhaps TRBD1 (6 bases). In germline, CDR1 is SGHTA, CDR2 FQGNSA. The CDR3 covers 14 residues. Trimming cost V 0 bases and J 6 bases, with 9 bases left between them. The CDR3 loop is CASSLAPGANIQYF. Written as DNA, the CDR3 is TGTGCCAGCAGCTTAGCCCCAGGGGCAAACATTCAGTACTTC.

V usage is TRBV6-5 and J usage is TRBJ2-1, with D possibly TRBD1 on 5 matching bases. The CDR3 is 11 amino acids. The germline CDR1 and CDR2 sequences are MNHEY and SVGAGI. V was pared by 5 bases and J by 6 bases, with 5 bases between. The CDR3 region is CASSQGNEQFF. For the CDR3, the DNA is TGTGCCAGCAGTCAGGGCAATGAGCAGTTCTTC.

V and J are TRBV28 and TRBJ2-3; D may be TRBD1 (6 bases). This CDR3 contains 15 residues. V was trimmed by 0 bases and J by 0 bases, leaving 7 bases between them. Germline V lookup: CDR1 MDHEN, CDR2 SYDVKM. The CDR3 DNA is TGTGCCAGCAGTTTATGGGACAGAAGCACAGATACGCAGTATTTT. Translation gives CASSLWDRSTDTQYF.

The chain uses TRBV11-3 and TRBJ1-6; D not certain. The CDR3 is made up of 18 amino acids. V lost 5 bases and J 3 bases, leaving 20 bases between the germline ends. Germline CDR1 and CDR2: SGHNT and YENEEA. The CDR3 region has the DNA TGTGCCAGCAGCCTACCGATCGGCGTAACAGTCTATAATTCACCCCTCCACTTT. Residues: CASSLPIGVTVYNSPLHF.

CDR3 in DNA: TGTGCCATAGGGGGGGCGAACACCGGGGAGCTGTTTTTT. Its translation: CAIGGANTGELFF. The chain links TRBV10-3 to TRBJ2-2; tentatively, D is TRBD2 (7 bases). From germline, CDR1 is ENHRY and CDR2 SYGVKD. The CDR3 contains 13 residues. Trimming removed 9 bases at V and 0 bases at J, with 8 bases between.

V gene TRBV28 combines with J gene TRBJ2-7; the D gene is possibly TRBD1 (5 bases). Germline assignment: CDR1 MDHEN and CDR2 SYDVKM. The CDR3 runs to 14 residues. V lost 1 base and J lost 0, with 7 bases in between. This chain's CDR3 is CASSLFQGSYEQYF. The CDR3 DNA sequence: TGTGCCAGCAGTTTATTTCAGGGCTCCTACGAGCAGTACTTC.

This chain connects TRBV6-6 to TRBJ2-3; tentative D call: TRBD2 (5 bases). The CDR3 is 11 residues long. Per germline, CDR1 MNHNY and CDR2 SVGAGI (reference sequence). The ends were cut back, 2 bases at V and 14 bases at J, with 11 bases in the middle. CDR3 region: CASSYGRGPYF. The CDR3 nucleotides read TGTGCCAGCAGTTACGGGAGAGGCCCGTATTTT.

This chain uses TRBV4-3 with TRBJ1-2, with TRBD1 matching over 7 bases. With V trimmed by 0 bases and J by 2 bases, 6 bases remained unmatched. The CDR3 has 16 residues. The germline V gene encodes CDR1 LGHNA and CDR2 YSLEER. CDR3 DNA sequence: TGCGCCAGCAGCCAAGATCCTAACAGGGGAAACTATGGCTACACCTTC. Translated: CASSQDPNRGNYGYTF.

The chain links TRBV28 to TRBJ1-4, with D possibly TRBD1 on 6 matching bases. The CDR3 spans 13 residues. V gave up 9 bases and J gave up 0 bases, with 8 bases separating them. Germline V gene sequence: CDR1 MDHEN, CDR2 SYDVKM. CDR3 sequence: CASRQATNEKLFF. The CDR3 DNA reads as TGTGCCAGTCGACAGGCAACTAATGAAAAACTGTTTTTT.

The CDR3: CASSQGVGQPQHF. As DNA, the CDR3 is TGTGCCAGCTCCCAGGGGGTCGGTCAGCCCCAGCATTTT. The rearrangement joins TRBV18 to TRBJ1-5; 7 bases are shared with TRBD1. The germline V gene encodes CDR1 KGHSH and CDR2 LQKENI. V shed 6 bases and J 6 bases; nucleotides not matched to a gene: 5. This CDR3 spans 13 amino acids.

The chain is built from TRBV6-1 and TRBJ2-5; D perhaps matches TRBD1 (6 bases). The germline V gene has CDR1 MNHNS and CDR2 SASEGT. Trimming took 4 bases from V and 5 from J, leaving 23 bases between them. The CDR3 loop spans 17 amino acids. CDR3 sequence: CASSVKGVSPLGETQYF. The CDR3 nucleotides read TGTGCCAGCAGTGTTAAGGGGGTATCCCCCCTTGGGGAGACCCAGTACTTC.

This chain connects TRBV12-3 or TRBV12-4 to TRBJ1-1, with D hard to call. The CDR3 runs to 11 residues. Between the trimmed V and J ends, which lost 5 bases and 11 bases, there was a span of 12 bases. CDR3 DNA: TGTGCCAGCAGTCTCCGCGAGAGGGCTTTCTTT. It encodes CASSLRERAFF.

This rearrangement joins TRBV7-8 to TRBJ1-1; D call uncertain. The CDR3 runs 13 residues. V was shortened by 0 bases and J by 3 bases, with 5 bases between the two germline ends. Germline V gene sequence: CDR1 SGHVS, CDR2 FQNEAQ. This CDR3 reads CASSLALYTEAFF. CDR3 sequence (DNA): TGTGCCAGCAGCTTAGCTCTCTACACTGAAGCTTTCTTT.

This chain uses TRBV24-1 with TRBJ2-2; TRBD2 matches 10 bases. Germline-derived CDR1 and CDR2 are KGHDR and SFDVKD. CDR3 length equals 17 residues. The trim removed 4 bases at V and 2 bases at J, leaving 6 bases unmatched. This chain's CDR3 is CATSDLSGRSNTGELFF. The CDR3 nucleotides are TGTGCCACCAGTGACCTTAGCGGGAGGAGCAACACCGGGGAGCTGTTTTTT.

The chain links TRBV19 to TRBJ2-3; 8 positions agree with TRBD2. Trimming cost V 5 bases and J 2 bases; bases outside gene matches: 9. Germline V lookup: CDR1 LNHDA, CDR2 SQIVND (reference sequence). The CDR3 has 16 amino acids. CDR3 residues: CASSPPSGSTTDTQYF. CDR3 coding DNA: TGTGCCAGTAGTCCTCCGAGCGGGAGTACCACAGATACGCAGTATTTT.

This chain links TRBV19 with TRBJ1-3; D remains ambiguous. This CDR3 is built from 16 residues. Trimming left V 4 bases short and J 0 bases short, with 13 bases between. The germline V gene encodes CDR1 LNHDA and CDR2 SQIVND (reference sequence). CDR3 amino acids: CASSTVIRSSGNTIYF. CDR3 DNA sequence: TGTGCCAGTAGTACAGTCATTCGGAGCTCTGGAAACACCATATATTTT.

On this clone itself: Other nucleotide sequences from this sample produce the same CDR3. The genes are TRBV10-3 and TRBJ1-1, with a possible D match to TRBD1 (5 bases). Trimming took off 6 bases at V and 1 base at J, with 15 bases between the two ends. This CDR3 contains 15 residues. Germline V lookup: CDR1 ENHRY, CDR2 SYGVKD. DNA of the CDR3: TGTGCCATCAGCCAATCCGGACAAAGGAACACTGAAGCTTTCTTT. Translation gives CAISQSGQRNTEAFF.